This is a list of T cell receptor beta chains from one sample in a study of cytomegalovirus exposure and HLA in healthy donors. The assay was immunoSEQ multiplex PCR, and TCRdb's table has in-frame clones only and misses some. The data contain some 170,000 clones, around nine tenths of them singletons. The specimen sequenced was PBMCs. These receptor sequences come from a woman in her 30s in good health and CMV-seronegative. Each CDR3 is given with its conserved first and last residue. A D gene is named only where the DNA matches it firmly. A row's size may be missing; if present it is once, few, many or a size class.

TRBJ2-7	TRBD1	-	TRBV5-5	TGTGCCAGCATTACAGGGGGCTACTACGAGCAGTACTTC	CASITGGYYEQYF
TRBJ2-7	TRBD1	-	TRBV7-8	TGTGCCAGCAGCATCCTACCGGGACAGGGGTACGAGCAGTACTTC	CASSILPGQGYEQYF
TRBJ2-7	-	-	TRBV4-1	TGCGCCAGCAGCCAAGATGGTATCGGTGAGCAGTACTTC	CASSQDGIGEQYF
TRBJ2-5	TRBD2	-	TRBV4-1	TGCGCCAGCAGCCTACGGGGGGGCGGAGAGACCCAGTACTTC	CASSLRGGGETQYF
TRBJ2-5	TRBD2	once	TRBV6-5	TGTGCCAGCAGCCTCGGGGGGGGCGGAGTAGAGACCCAGTACTTC	CASSLGGGGVETQYF
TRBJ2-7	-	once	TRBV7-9	TGTGCCAGCAGCTTTACGGGGGGCCACGAGCAGTACTTC	CASSFTGGHEQYF
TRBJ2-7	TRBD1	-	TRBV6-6	TGTGCCAGCAGTATTGACAGGGTCTACGAGCAGTACTTC	CASSIDRVYEQYF
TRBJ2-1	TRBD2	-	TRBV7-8	TGTGCCAGCAGCTCCGACCCAAGACTAGCGGGGGGGCCGACCAATGAGCAGTTCTTC	CASSSDPRLAGGPTNEQFF
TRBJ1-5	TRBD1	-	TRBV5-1	TGCGCCAGCAGTCCCGGACAGGGGGCAAACAATCAGCCCCAGCATTTT	CASSPGQGANNQPQHF
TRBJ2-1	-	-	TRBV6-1	TGTGCCAGCTGTGGAGACCTTTGGGGCGATGAGCAGTTCTTC	CASCGDLWGDEQFF
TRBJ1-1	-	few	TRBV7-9	TGTGCCAGCAGCCTGGGGGCAAACACTGAAGCTTTCTTT	CASSLGANTEAFF
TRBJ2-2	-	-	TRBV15	TGTGCCACCAGCAGAGGGTGGGGGCGATCTCCCGGGGAGCTGTTTTTT	CATSRGWGRSPGELFF
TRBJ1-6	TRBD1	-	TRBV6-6	TGTGCCAGCAGGAGCGACAGGGGGGTTTCACCCCTCCACTTT	CASRSDRGVSPLHF
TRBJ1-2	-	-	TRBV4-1	TGCGCCAGCAGCCAAGAAGGAGAGTATGGCTACACCTTC	CASSQEGEYGYTF
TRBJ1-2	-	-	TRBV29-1	TGCAGCGTTGTGGGGGAGGGGGATGGCTACACCTTC	CSVVGEGDGYTF
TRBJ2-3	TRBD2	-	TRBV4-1	TGCGCCAGCGGTACTAGCGGGGTTCACACAGATACGCAGTATTTT	CASGTSGVHTDTQYF
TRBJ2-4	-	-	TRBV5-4	TGTGCCAGCAGCATCTCGGGGAAAAACATTCAGTACTTC	CASSISGKNIQYF
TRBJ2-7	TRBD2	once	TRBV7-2	TGTGCCAGCAGCGTAAGCTCCCCGCTAGCGGGGGCCCCCTACGAGCAGTACTTC	CASSVSSPLAGAPYEQYF
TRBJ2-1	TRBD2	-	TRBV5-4	TGTGCCAGCAGCTCGCCGGGACTAGATGAGCAGTTCTTC	CASSSPGLDEQFF
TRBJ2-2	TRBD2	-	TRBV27	TGTGCCAGCTGGCGGGGGGACACCGGGGAGCTGTTTTTT	CASWRGDTGELFF
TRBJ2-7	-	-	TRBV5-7	TGTGCCAGCAGCTTGGAGCAGGGTATTTCCTACGAGCAGTACTTC	CASSLEQGISYEQYF
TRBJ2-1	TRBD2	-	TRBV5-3	TGTGCCAGAAGCTTGGTACTAGCGGGAACGTACAATGAGCAGTTCTTC	CARSLVLAGTYNEQFF
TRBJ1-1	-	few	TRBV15	TGTGCCACCAGCAGAGATTGGGCGGGAACTGAAGCTTTCTTT	CATSRDWAGTEAFF
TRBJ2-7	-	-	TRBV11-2	TGTGCCAGCAGCTTGGTCCGACTAAACGAGCAGTACTTC	CASSLVRLNEQYF
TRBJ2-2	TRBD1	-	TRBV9	TGTGCCAGCAGCGACCCGACAGGGGGAGCGACCGGGGAGCTGTTTTTT	CASSDPTGGATGELFF
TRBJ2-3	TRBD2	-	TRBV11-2	TGTGCCAGCAGCTCCTTAGCGGGGGGCCGCACAGATACGCAGTATTTT	CASSSLAGGRTDTQYF
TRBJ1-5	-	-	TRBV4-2	TGTGCCAGCAGCCAAGATTCCGCACAGGCCAATCAGCCCCAGCATTTT	CASSQDSAQANQPQHF
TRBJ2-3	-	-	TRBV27	TGTGCCAGCAGTTGGGGGGCAGATACGCAGTATTTT	CASSWGADTQYF
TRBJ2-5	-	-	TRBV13	TGTGCCAGCAGTCGGGAACTAGAGCGAGAGACCCAGTACTTC	CASSRELERETQYF
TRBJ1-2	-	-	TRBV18	TGTGCCAGCTCACCACGAGCTGACACCTATAACTATGGCTACACCTTC	CASSPRADTYNYGYTF
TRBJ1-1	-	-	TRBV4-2	TGTGCCAGCAGCCAGGAGCCGGGAGGTTCCACTGAAGCTTTCTTT	CASSQEPGGSTEAFF
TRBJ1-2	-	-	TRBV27	TGTGCCAGCAGTTTGACGGCCACGGGAGGCCCTAACTATGGCTACACCTTC	CASSLTATGGPNYGYTF
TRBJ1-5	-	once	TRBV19	TGTGCCAGTAGTACTTCCACAGGGTATCAGCCCCAGCATTTT	CASSTSTGYQPQHF
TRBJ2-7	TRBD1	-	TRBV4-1	TGCGCCAGCAGCCACGGACAGGGGAGGGACGAGCAGTACTTC	CASSHGQGRDEQYF
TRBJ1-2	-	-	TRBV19	TGTGCCAGTAGTATAAATACAATGAAAACAGGGAATCTTGCGTTTGGCTACACCTTC	CASSINTMKTGNLAFGYTF
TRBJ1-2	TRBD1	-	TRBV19	TGTGCCAGTAATGAAGGGGGCGGTGACTATGGCTACACCTTC	CASNEGGGDYGYTF
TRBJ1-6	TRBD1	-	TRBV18	TGTGCCAGCTCACCCAGGACAGGGTTGGATTCACCCCTCCACTTT	CASSPRTGLDSPLHF
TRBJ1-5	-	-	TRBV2	TGTGCCAGCAGTGAATCACAGAATAGCAATCAGCCCCAGCATTTT	CASSESQNSNQPQHF
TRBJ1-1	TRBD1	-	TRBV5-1	TGCGCCAGCAGCTTGGTCTACAGGGGGAACACTGAAGCTTTCTTT	CASSLVYRGNTEAFF
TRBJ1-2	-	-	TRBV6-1	TGTGCCAGCATGGGGGCAGACAGCCTCTATGGCTACACCTTC	CASMGADSLYGYTF
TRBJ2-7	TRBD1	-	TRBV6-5	TGTGCCAGCAGCCGAACGGCCGGACAGGGGTCCGAGCAGTACTTC	CASSRTAGQGSEQYF
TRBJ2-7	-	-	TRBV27	TGTGCCAGCAGTTTACGGTCCGGGGTGGTCGAGCAGTACTTC	CASSLRSGVVEQYF
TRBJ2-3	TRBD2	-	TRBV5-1	TGCGCCAGCACCCCTACGGCTAGCGGGATCCATACGCAGTATTTT	CASTPTASGIHTQYF
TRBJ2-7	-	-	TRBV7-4	TGTGCCAGCAGCTTAGTCAGGGATAGATACTCTACGTACGAGCAGTACTTC	CASSLVRDRYSTYEQYF
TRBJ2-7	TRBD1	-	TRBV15	TGTGCCACCCATCCCGGGACAGGGCTCTACGAGCAGTACTTC	CATHPGTGLYEQYF
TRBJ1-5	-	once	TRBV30	TGTGCCTGGAGTGACATTCTTAGCAATCAGCCCCAGCATTTT	CAWSDILSNQPQHF
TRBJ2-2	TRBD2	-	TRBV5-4	TGTGCCAGCAGCTTGGGACTAGCGGGGTTGGGCACCGGGGAGCTGTTTTTT	CASSLGLAGLGTGELFF
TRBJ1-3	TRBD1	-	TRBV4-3	TGCGCCAGCAGCCAGCCGGGACAGGGAACTGGAAACACCATATATTTT	CASSQPGQGTGNTIYF
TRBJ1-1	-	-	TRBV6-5	TGTGCCAGCAGTTTGGACAGCCCCGGGACTGAAGCTTTCTTT	CASSLDSPGTEAFF
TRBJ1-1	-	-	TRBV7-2	TGTGCCAGCAGCTTAAGGGCGGGGAACACTGAAGCTTTCTTT	CASSLRAGNTEAFF
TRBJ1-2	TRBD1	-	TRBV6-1	TGTGCCAGCAGTGAATCCGGGAGGACAGGGGGTAATGGCTACACCTTC	CASSESGRTGGNGYTF
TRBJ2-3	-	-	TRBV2	TGTGCCAGCAGTTTATTCGGTGTGGATACGCAGTATTTT	CASSLFGVDTQYF
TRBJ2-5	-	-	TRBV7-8	TGTGCCAGCAACAATAACCGGGGGGCCTGGGAGACCCAGTACTTC	CASNNNRGAWETQYF
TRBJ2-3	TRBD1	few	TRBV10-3	TGTGCCATCAGTGGGGGACAGGACACAGATACGCAGTATTTT	CAISGGQDTDTQYF